The clone carrying this T cell receptor beta chain was detected only once. The antigen is undetermined. There are 14 residues in the CDR3. Germline V gives CDR1 LGHNA, CDR2 YNFKEQ. V was pared by 0 bases and J by 1 base, with 5 bases between. This sample stems from a study of T cells in localized non-small cell lung cancer. General study findings and limits: Appearances in adjacent lung were noted for a median approximately 50 of the top 100 tumor clones. Since sequencing was restricted to only one region of the tumor, intratumor heterogeneity remains a possibility. Greater blood T cell density accompanied longer overall survival.

The assay was immunoSEQ multiplex PCR, and TCRdb's table has in-frame clones only and misses some. Of tens of thousands of clones in the sample, roughly four fifths are singletons; the top ten hold less than 20%. The clonotype comes from a female donor older than 55 with stage II squamous cell lung carcinoma. The chain couples TRBV4-2 to TRBJ2-3, with a tentative D call TRBD2 (5 bases). Sequencing used peripheral blood, obtained before any cancer treatment. The CDR3 DNA reads as TGTGCCAGCAGCCAAGAAGCGGGCACAGATACGCAGTATTTT. Translating gives CASSQEAGTDTQYF.